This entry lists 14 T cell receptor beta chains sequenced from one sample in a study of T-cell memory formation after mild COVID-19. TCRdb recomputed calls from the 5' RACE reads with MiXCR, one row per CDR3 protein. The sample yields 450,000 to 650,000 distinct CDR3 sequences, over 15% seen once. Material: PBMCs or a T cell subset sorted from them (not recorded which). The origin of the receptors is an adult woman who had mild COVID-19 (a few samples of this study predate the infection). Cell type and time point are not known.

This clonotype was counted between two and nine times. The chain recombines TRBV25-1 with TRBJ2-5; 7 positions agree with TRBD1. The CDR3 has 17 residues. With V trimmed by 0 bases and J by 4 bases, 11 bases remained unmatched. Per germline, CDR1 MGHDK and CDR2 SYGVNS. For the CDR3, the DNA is TGTGCCAGCAGTGAATATATCGGAGTGTCAGGGGGAGAGACCCAGTACTTC. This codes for CASSEYIGVSGGETQYF.

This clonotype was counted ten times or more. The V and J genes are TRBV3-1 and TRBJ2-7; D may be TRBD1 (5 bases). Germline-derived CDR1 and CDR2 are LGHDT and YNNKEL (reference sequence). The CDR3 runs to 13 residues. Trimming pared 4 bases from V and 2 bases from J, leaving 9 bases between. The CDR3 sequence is CASSPTRAYEQYF. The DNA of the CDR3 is TGTGCCAGCAGCCCAACCAGGGCCTACGAGCAGTACTTC.

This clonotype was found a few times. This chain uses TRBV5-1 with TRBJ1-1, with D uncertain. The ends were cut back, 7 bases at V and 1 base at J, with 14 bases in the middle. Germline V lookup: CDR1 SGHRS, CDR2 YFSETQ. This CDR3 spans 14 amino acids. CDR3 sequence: CASQAAVRNTEAFF. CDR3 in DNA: TGCGCCAGCCAGGCAGCGGTGCGGAACACTGAAGCTTTCTTT.

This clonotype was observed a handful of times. Here the CDR3 reads CSTEPGSNYGYTF. In DNA form, the CDR3 reads TGCAGTACTGAGCCGGGGTCCAACTATGGCTACACCTTC. The chain is built from TRBV20-1 and TRBJ1-2; unclear D gene. CDR3 size: 13 residues. Trimming removed 8 bases at V and 2 bases at J, with 15 bases between. CDR1 is DFQATT and CDR2 is SNEGSKA in the germline V gene (reference sequence).

For the CDR3, the DNA is TGCGCCAGCAGCCAAGGACAGGGCGGGGTCAATGAGCAGTTCTTC. Its translation: CASSQGQGGVNEQFF. The chain has TRBV4-1 and TRBJ2-1, with D possibly being TRBD1 (7 bases). The ends were cut back, 1 base at V and 6 bases at J, with 13 bases in the middle. The CDR3 is made up of 15 amino acids. Germline V gene data show CDR1 as MGHRA and CDR2 as YSYEKL.

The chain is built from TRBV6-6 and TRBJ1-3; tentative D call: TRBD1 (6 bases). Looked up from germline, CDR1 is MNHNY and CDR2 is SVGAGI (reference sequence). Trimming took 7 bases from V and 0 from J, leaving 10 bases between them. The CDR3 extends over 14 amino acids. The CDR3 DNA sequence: TGTGCCAGCATCGGACAGAGCTCTGGAAACACCATATATTTT. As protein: CASIGQSSGNTIYF.

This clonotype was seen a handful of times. As DNA, the CDR3 is TGTGCCAGCAGCGACAGCCTCTCTGGAAACACCATATATTTT. Its translation is CASSDSLSGNTIYF. This sequence joins TRBV7-2 and TRBJ1-3, with D possibly being TRBD1 (5 bases). The V gene lost 5 bases and the J gene lost 0 bases, with 8 bases spanning the gap. Per germline, CDR1 SGHTA and CDR2 FQGNSA. CDR3 length: 14 residues.

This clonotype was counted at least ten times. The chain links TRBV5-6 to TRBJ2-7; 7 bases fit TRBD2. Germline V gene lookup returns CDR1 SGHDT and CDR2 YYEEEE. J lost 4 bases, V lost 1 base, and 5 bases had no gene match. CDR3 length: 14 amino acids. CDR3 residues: CASSLLGTKYEQYF. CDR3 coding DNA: TGTGCCAGCAGCTTGTTGGGGACTAAGTACGAGCAGTACTTC.

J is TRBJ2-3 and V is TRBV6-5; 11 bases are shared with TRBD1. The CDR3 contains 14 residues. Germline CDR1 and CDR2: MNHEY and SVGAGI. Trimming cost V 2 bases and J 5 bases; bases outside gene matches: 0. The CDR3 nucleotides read TGTGCCAGCAGTTACGGGACAGGGGGAGATACGCAGTATTTT. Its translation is CASSYGTGGDTQYF.

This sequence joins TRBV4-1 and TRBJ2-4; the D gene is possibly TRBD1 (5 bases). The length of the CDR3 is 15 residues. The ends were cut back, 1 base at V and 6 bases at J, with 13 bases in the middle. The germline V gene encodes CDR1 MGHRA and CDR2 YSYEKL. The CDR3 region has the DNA TGCGCCAGCAGCCAAGCACAGAGGACACCAAACATTCAGTACTTC. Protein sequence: CASSQAQRTPNIQYF.

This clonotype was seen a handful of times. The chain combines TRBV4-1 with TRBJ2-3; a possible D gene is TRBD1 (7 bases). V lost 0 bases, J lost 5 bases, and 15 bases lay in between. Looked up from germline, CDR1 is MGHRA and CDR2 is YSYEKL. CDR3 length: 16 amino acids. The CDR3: CASSQDPRGARDTQYF. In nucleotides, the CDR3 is TGCGCCAGCAGCCAAGACCCCAGGGGGGCTAGAGATACGCAGTATTTT.

CDR3 DNA: TGTGCCAGCTTACTTGTGAGGGGGCGAGCAGAGCAGTTCTTC. Protein sequence: CASLLVRGRAEQFF. The chain has TRBV2 and TRBJ2-1; 7 bases line up with TRBD1. This CDR3 is built from 14 residues. Germline CDR1 reads SNHLY; CDR2 reads FYNNEI. Trimming removed 8 bases from V and 10 bases from J; junction bases left unmatched: 14.

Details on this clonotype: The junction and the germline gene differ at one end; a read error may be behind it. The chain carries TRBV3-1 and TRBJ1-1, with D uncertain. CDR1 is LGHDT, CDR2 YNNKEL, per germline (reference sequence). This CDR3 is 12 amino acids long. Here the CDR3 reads CASSQGRTHQTF. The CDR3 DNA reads TGTGCCAGCAGCCAAGGACGGACTCATCAGACCTTT.

CDR3 bases: TGCAGTGCTAGAGATCTCAGGGGACGCGGGAACACTGAAGCTTTCTTT. Its translation is CSARDLRGRGNTEAFF. This sequence joins TRBV20-1 and TRBJ1-1; TRBD1 might be the D (6 bases). CDR3 length: 16 residues. Trimming shortened V by 0 bases and J by 1 base, and 15 bases separated the two germline ends. CDR1 is DFQATT, CDR2 SNEGSKA, per germline (reference sequence).